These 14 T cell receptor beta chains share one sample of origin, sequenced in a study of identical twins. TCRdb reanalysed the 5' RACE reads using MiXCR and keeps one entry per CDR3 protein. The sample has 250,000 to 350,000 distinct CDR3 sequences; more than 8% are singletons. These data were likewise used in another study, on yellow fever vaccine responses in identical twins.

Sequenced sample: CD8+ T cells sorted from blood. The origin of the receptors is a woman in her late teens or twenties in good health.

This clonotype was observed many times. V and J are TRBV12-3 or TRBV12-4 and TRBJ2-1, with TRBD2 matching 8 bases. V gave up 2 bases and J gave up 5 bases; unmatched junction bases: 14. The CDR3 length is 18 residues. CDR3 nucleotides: TGTGCCAGCAGTTTATCTCGGGGCAGCGGGAGCGGGGACAATGAGCAGTTCTTC. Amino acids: CASSLSRGSGSGDNEQFF.

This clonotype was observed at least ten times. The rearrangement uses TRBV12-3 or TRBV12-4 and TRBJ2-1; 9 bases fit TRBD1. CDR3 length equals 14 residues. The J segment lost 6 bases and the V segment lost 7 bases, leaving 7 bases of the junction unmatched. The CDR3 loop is CASITGTGSNEQFF. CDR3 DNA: TGTGCCAGCATTACCGGGACAGGGTCCAATGAGCAGTTCTTC.

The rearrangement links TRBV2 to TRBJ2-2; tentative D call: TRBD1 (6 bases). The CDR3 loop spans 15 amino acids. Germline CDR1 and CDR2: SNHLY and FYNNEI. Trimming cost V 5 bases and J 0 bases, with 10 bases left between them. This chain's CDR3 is CASSWSGANTGELFF. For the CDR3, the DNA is TGTGCCAGCAGTTGGTCAGGGGCGAACACCGGGGAGCTGTTTTTT.

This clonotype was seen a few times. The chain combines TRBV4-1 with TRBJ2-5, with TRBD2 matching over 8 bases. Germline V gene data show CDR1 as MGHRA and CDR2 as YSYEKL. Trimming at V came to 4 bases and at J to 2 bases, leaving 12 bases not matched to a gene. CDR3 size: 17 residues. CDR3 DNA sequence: TGCGCCAGCAGCCCTCGAGGCGGGGGGAGGGATCAAGAGACCCAGTACTTC. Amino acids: CASSPRGGGRDQETQYF.

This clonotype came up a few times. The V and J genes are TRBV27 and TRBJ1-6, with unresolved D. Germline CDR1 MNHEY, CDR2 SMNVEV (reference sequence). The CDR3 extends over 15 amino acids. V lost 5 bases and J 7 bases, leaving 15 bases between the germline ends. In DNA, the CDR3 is TGTGCCAGCAGTGACCTACCGGTGGCCAATTCACCCCTCCACTTT. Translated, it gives CASSDLPVANSPLHF.

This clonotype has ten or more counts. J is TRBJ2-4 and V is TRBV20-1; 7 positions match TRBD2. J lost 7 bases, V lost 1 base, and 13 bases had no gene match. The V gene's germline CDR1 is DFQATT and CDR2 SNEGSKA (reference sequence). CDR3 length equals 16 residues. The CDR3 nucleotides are TGCAGTGCTAGAGGTCCGCGGGGGACTCCCGTCAACATTCAGTACTTC. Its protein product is CSARGPRGTPVNIQYF.

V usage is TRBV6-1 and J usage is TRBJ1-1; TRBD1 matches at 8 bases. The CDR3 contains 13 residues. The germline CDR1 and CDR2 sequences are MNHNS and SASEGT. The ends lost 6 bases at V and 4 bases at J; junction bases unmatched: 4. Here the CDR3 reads CASRDREFTEAFF. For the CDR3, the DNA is TGTGCCAGCAGGGACAGGGAGTTCACTGAAGCTTTCTTT.

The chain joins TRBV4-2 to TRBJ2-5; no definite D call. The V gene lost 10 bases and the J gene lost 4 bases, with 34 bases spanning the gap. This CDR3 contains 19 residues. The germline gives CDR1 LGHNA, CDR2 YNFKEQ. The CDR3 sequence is CAMGPGLVDFGDGGETQYF. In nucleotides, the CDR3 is TGTGCCATGGGCCCCGGGCTAGTCGACTTCGGAGATGGTGGAGAGACCCAGTACTTC.

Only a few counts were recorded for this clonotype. The CDR3 DNA sequence: TGCAGTGCTCTACCCGGGACTAGTAAAGAGACCCAGTACTTC. Translation: CSALPGTSKETQYF. This chain uses TRBV20-1 with TRBJ2-5; 8 bases match TRBD2. The junction had 8 bases not matched to a gene; V was cut back by 5 bases and J by 3 bases. Germline-derived CDR1 and CDR2 are DFQATT and SNEGSKA (reference sequence). The CDR3 consists of 14 residues.

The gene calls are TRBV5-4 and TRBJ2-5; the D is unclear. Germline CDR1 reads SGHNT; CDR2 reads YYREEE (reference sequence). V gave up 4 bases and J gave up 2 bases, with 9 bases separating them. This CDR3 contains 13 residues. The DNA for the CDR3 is TGTGCCAGCAGCCCTTGGTCACAAGAGACCCAGTACTTC. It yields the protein CASSPWSQETQYF.

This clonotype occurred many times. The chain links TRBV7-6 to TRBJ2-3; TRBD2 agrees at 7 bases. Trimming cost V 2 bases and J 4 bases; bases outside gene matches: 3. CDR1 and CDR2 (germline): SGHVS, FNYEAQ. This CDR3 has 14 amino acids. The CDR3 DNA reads TGTGCCAGCAGCTTAAATGGGGGGGCAGATACGCAGTATTTT. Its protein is CASSLNGGADTQYF.

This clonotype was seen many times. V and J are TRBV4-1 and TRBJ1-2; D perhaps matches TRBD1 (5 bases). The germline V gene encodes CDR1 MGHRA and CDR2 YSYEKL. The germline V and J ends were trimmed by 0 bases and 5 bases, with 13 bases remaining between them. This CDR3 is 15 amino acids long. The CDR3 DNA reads TGCGCCAGCAGCCAAGATGAGGGGAGTGAATATGGCTACACCTTC. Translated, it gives CASSQDEGSEYGYTF.

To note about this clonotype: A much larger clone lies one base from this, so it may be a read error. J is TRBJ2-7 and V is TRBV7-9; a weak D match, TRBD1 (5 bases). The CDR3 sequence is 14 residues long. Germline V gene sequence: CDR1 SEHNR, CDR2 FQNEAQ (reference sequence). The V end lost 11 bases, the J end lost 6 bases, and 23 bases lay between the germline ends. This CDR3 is CAYLHGGRAFEQYF. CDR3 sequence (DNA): TGTGCCTATCTCCACGGTGGCAGGGCCTTCGAGCAGTACTTC.

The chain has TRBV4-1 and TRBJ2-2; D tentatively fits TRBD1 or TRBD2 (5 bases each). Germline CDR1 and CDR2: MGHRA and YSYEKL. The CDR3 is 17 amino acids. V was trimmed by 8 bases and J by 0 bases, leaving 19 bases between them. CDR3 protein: CASLGPSPTANTGELFF. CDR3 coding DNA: TGCGCCAGCCTGGGACCCTCCCCCACCGCGAACACCGGGGAGCTGTTTTTT.